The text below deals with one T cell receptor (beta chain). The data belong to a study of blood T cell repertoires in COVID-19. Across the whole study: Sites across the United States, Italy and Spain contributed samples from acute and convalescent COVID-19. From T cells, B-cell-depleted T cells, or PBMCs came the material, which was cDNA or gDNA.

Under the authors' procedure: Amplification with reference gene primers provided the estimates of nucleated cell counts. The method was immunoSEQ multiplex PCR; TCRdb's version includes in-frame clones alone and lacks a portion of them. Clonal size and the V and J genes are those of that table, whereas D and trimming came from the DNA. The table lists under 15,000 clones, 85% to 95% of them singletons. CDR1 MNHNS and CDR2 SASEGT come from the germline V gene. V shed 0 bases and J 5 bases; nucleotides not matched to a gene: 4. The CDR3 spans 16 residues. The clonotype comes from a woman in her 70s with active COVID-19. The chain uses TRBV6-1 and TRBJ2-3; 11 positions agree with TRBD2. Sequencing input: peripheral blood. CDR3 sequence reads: CASSEALGLAVDTQYF. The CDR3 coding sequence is TGTGCCAGCAGTGAAGCGCTGGGACTAGCGGTAGATACGCAGTATTTT.